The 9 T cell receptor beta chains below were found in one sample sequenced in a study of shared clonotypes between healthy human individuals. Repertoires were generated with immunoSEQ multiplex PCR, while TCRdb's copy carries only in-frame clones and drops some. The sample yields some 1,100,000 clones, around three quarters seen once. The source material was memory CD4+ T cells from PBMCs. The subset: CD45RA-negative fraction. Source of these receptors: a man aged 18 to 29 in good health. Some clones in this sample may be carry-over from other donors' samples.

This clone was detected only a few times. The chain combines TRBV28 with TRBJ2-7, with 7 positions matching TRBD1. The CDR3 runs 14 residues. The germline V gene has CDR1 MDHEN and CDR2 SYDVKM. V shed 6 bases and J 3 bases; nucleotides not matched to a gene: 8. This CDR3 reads CASRRQGVGYEQYF. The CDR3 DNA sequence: TGTGCCAGCAGGCGACAGGGAGTGGGCTACGAGCAGTACTTC.

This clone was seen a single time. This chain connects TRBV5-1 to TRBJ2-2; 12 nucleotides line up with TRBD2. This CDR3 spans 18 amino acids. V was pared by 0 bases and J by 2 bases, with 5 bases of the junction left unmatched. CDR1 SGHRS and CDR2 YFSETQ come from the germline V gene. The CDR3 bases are TGCGCCAGCAGCTTGGCCATACTAGCGGGAGGTAACACCGGGGAGCTGTTTTTT. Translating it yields CASSLAILAGGNTGELFF.

CDR3: CASSYAGGGNTQYF. DNA of the CDR3: TGTGCCAGCAGTTACGCAGGGGGTGGAAATACGCAGTATTTT. The chain recombines TRBV6-5 with TRBJ2-3; 7 bases are shared with TRBD1. Germline-derived CDR1 and CDR2 are MNHEY and SVGAGI. The trim removed 2 bases at V and 7 bases at J, leaving 6 bases unmatched. The CDR3 sequence is 14 residues long.

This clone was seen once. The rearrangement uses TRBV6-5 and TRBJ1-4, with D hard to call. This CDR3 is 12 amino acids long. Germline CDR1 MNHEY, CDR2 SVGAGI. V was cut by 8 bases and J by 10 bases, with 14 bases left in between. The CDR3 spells CASLSQNGKLFF. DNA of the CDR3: TGTGCCAGCCTAAGTCAGAACGGAAAACTGTTTTTT.

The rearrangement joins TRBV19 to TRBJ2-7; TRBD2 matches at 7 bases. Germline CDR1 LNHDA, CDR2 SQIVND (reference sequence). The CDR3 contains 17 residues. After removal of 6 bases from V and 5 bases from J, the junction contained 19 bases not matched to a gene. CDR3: CASSPPLGGRGPHEQYF. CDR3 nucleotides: TGTGCCAGTAGCCCACCCCTGGGGGGGAGGGGCCCCCACGAGCAGTACTTC.

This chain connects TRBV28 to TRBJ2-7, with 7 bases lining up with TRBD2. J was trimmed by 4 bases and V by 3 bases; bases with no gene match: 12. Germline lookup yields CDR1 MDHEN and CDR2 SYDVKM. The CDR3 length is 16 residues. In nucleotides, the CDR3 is TGTGCCAGCAGTTTCGGACTAGAGGGGTTACTGTACGAGCAGTACTTC. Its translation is CASSFGLEGLLYEQYF.

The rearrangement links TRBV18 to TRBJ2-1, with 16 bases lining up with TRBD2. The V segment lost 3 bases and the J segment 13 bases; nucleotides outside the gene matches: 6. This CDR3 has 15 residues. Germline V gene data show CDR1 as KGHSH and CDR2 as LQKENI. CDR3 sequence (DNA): TGTGCCAGCTCACCCACCGGGACTAGCGGGAGGGCCCAGTTCTTC. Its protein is CASSPTGTSGRAQFF.

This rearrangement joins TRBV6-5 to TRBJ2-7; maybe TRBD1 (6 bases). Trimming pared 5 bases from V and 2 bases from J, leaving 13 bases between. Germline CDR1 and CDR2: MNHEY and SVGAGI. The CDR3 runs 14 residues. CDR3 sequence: CASSQQGLTYEQYF. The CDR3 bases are TGTGCCAGCAGTCAGCAGGGGCTGACCTACGAGCAGTACTTC.

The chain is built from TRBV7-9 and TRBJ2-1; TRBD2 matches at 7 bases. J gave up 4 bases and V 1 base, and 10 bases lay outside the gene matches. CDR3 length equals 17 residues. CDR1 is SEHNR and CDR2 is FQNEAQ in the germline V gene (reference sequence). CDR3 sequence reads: CASSLGSSGERYNEQFF. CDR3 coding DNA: TGTGCCAGCAGCTTAGGATCGAGCGGGGAGAGATACAATGAGCAGTTCTTC.